These 19 T cell receptor beta chains came from one sample sequenced in a study of cytomegalovirus exposure and HLA in healthy donors. Primers for the PCR totalled 60 Vbeta and 13 Jbeta. The data were produced by immunoSEQ multiplex PCR, yet TCRdb's version contains in-frame clones alone and is incomplete. Here the sample spans about 160,000 clones, roughly 85% being singletons. The material sequenced was PBMCs. Receptors were obtained from a boy younger than 10 in good health and CMV-seronegative.

The rearrangement links TRBV7-9 to TRBJ2-7; maybe TRBD2 (5 bases). Trimming removed 5 bases at V and 2 bases at J, with 16 bases between. Germline V gives CDR1 SEHNR, CDR2 FQNEAQ (reference sequence). The CDR3 loop spans 15 amino acids. The CDR3 here is CASSLPGLAAYEQYF. In nucleotides, the CDR3 is TGTGCCAGCAGCCTGCCCGGACTGGCCGCCTACGAGCAGTACTTC.

The V gene is TRBV28, the J gene TRBJ2-2; the match to TRBD1 covers 10 bases. The germline CDR1 and CDR2 sequences are MDHEN and SYDVKM. CDR3 length: 18 amino acids. J gave up 1 base and V 4 bases, and 9 bases lay outside the gene matches. The CDR3: CASSSQPRDRGNTGELFF. CDR3 nucleotides: TGTGCCAGCAGTTCCCAACCCCGGGACAGGGGGAACACCGGGGAGCTGTTTTTT.

The chain is built from TRBV5-1 and TRBJ2-1; 7 bases fit TRBD2. After removal of 4 bases from V and 2 bases from J, the junction contained 9 bases not matched to a gene. Per the germline V gene, CDR1 is SGHRS and CDR2 is YFSETQ. CDR3 size: 16 residues. CDR3 nucleotides: TGCGCCAGCAGCCTAAAGCGGGGAGGCACCTACAATGAGCAGTTCTTC. Protein sequence: CASSLKRGGTYNEQFF.

The J gene is TRBJ2-2, the V gene TRBV28; D remains unclear. There are 14 residues in the CDR3. Trimming left V 7 bases short and J 6 bases short, with 15 bases between. Germline assignment: CDR1 MDHEN and CDR2 SYDVKM. The CDR3 nucleotides are TGTGCCAGCAACCCCGCTCCGGGTCCCGGGGAGCTGTTTTTT. Translated: CASNPAPGPGELFF.

The genes are TRBV2 and TRBJ1-2; D uncertain. Germline CDR1 is SNHLY and CDR2 is FYNNEI. Trimming shortened V by 2 bases and J by 0 bases, and 10 bases separated the two germline ends. This CDR3 is 15 amino acids long. Here the CDR3 reads CASSESPIANYGYTF. CDR3 nucleotide sequence: TGTGCCAGCAGTGAATCCCCGATAGCTAACTATGGCTACACCTTC.

The rearrangement joins TRBV23-1 to TRBJ2-1, with TRBD1 matching 12 bases. TRBV23-1 belongs to the ORF category, with a function that is uncertain. Losses at the gene ends were 11 bases for V and 5 bases for J; bases not matched to a gene: 19. The CDR3 is 18 residues long. The CDR3 here is CASGTGTGGALCHNEQFF. The CDR3 bases are TGCGCCTCAGGAACCGGGACAGGGGGCGCGTTGTGCCACAATGAGCAGTTCTTC.

As concerns this clone: Additional DNA sequences in this sample encode the identical CDR3. This CDR3 is CASSREGGSYEQYF. The DNA of the CDR3 is TGTGCCAGCTCCCGAGAGGGAGGCTCCTACGAGCAGTACTTC. The chain links TRBV5-4 to TRBJ2-7; a weak D match, TRBD2 (6 bases). Germline V CDR1 and CDR2: SGHNT, YYREEE (reference sequence). Trimming pared 7 bases from V and 0 bases from J, leaving 14 bases between. The CDR3 consists of 14 residues. Together with reference TRBV5-4 and TRBJ2-7, the CDR3 gives the full variable domain: ETGVTQSPTHLIKTRGQQVTLRCSSQSGHNTVSWYQQALGQGPQFIFQYYREEENGRGNFPPRFSGLQFPNYSSELNVNALELDDSALYLCASSREGGSYEQYFGPGTRLTVT.

The V and J genes are TRBV19 and TRBJ2-2, with a possible D match to TRBD2 (6 bases). In germline, CDR1 is LNHDA, CDR2 SQIVND (reference sequence). CDR3 length: 13 amino acids. V shed 3 bases and J shed 10 bases, with 12 bases lying between them. The DNA for the CDR3 is TGTGCCAGTAGTATGCGACTAGGAGCGGAGCTGTTTTTT. Encoded protein: CASSMRLGAELFF.

As for this clone: An end of the junction differs from the germline gene, which may be a read error. The chain joins TRBV7-9 to TRBJ1-4; no firm D call. This CDR3 comprises 17 residues. Germline assignment: CDR1 SEHNR and CDR2 FQNEAQ (reference sequence). The CDR3: CSSSPTGLSGPNEKLFF. The CDR3 coding sequence is TGTTCCAGCAGCCCGACTGGACTCTCTGGGCCTAATGAAAAACTGTTTTTT.

The chain combines TRBV9 with TRBJ2-3; a weak D match, TRBD2 (6 bases). V lost 3 bases and J 3 bases, leaving 11 bases between the germline ends. Germline-derived CDR1 and CDR2 are SGDLS and YYNGEE. This CDR3 has 14 residues. CDR3 sequence reads: CASSAFGGTDTQYF. The CDR3, as DNA: TGTGCCAGCAGCGCGTTCGGGGGTACAGATACGCAGTATTTT.

This clone was found once. V and J are TRBV11-2 and TRBJ1-1, with D perhaps TRBD1 (5 bases). The CDR3 runs 11 residues. Trimming left V 6 bases short and J 8 bases short, with 10 bases between. Germline V gene data show CDR1 as SGHAT and CDR2 as FQNNGV. In DNA form, the CDR3 reads TGTGCCAGCAGTCTGGGGCCCGAAGCTTTCTTT. It translates to CASSLGPEAFF. The full variable domain, with the rest looked up from reference TRBV11-2 and TRBJ1-1, is EAGVAQSPRYKIIEKRQSVAFWCNPISGHATLYWYQQILGQGPKLLIQFQNNGVVDDSQLPKDRFSAERLKGVDSTLKIQPAKLEDSAVYLCASSLGPEAFFGQGTRLTVV.

The chain couples TRBV30 to TRBJ1-5, with a weak D call TRBD1 (5 bases). From germline, CDR1 is GTSNPN and CDR2 SVGIG (reference sequence). V dropped 4 bases and J dropped 2 bases, with 12 bases sitting between them. This CDR3 is 14 amino acids long. The CDR3 is CAWNGGGRNQPQHF. Here the CDR3 DNA reads TGTGCCTGGAACGGGGGAGGGCGCAATCAGCCCCAGCATTTT.

As for this clone: Other DNA variants within this sample encode the same CDR3. This chain uses TRBV28 with TRBJ2-2, with 9 bases aligning to TRBD2. The CDR3 extends over 14 amino acids. V dropped 6 bases and J dropped 1; count of bases not matched to a gene: 0. Per the germline V gene, CDR1 is MDHEN and CDR2 is SYDVKM. Written as DNA, the CDR3 is TGTGCCAGCAGACTAGCGGGGAACACCGGGGAGCTGTTTTTT. As protein: CASRLAGNTGELFF.

The chain combines TRBV7-9 with TRBJ2-3; 8 bases align to TRBD2. CDR3 length: 16 residues. Germline V gene sequence: CDR1 SEHNR, CDR2 FQNEAQ (reference sequence). V was clipped by 6 bases and J by 2 bases; unmatched bases: 10. The CDR3 region has the DNA TGTGCCAGCAGGGGGAAAGCGGGGGTCCTCACAGATACGCAGTATTTT. This translates into CASRGKAGVLTDTQYF.

This sequence joins TRBV15 and TRBJ1-2; no clear D gene. V lost 4 bases and J lost 5, with 17 bases in between. CDR3 length: 15 residues. Germline loops: CDR1 LNHNV, CDR2 YYDKDF (reference sequence). The CDR3 is CATSISKNSAYGYTF. Here the CDR3 DNA reads TGTGCCACCAGCATATCTAAGAACAGTGCTTATGGCTACACCTTC.

The gene calls are TRBV28 and TRBJ1-1; D is unresolved. This CDR3 has 11 residues. The V and J ends lost 4 bases and 4 bases respectively, with 4 bases between them. Germline V CDR1 and CDR2: MDHEN, SYDVKM. The DNA of the CDR3 is TGTGCCAGCAGTTCGGTCACTGAAGCTTTCTTT. As protein: CASSSVTEAFF.

The rearrangement joins TRBV27 to TRBJ2-1; 13 bases map to TRBD2. The CDR3 totals 17 residues. The V and J ends lost 0 bases and 4 bases, in that order; junction bases with no gene match: 3. Germline CDR1 MNHEY, CDR2 SMNVEV (reference sequence). The CDR3: CASSLSGLAGDYNEQFF. The CDR3 DNA follows: TGTGCCAGCAGTTTATCAGGACTAGCGGGGGATTACAATGAGCAGTTCTTC.

The chain uses TRBV19 and TRBJ2-7; a possible D gene is TRBD1 (6 bases). Trimming stripped 2 bases from V and 3 bases from J, with 11 bases between. The CDR3 spans 14 residues. Germline assignment: CDR1 LNHDA and CDR2 SQIVND (reference sequence). The chain's CDR3 is CASSIRGQHYEQYF. CDR3 bases: TGTGCCAGTAGTATAAGGGGACAACACTACGAGCAGTACTTC. Full variable domain (outside the CDR3, taken from reference TRBV19 and TRBJ2-7): DGGITQSPKYLFRKEGQNVTLSCEQNLNHDAMYWYRQDPGQGLRLIYYSQIVNDFQKGDIAEGYSVSREKKESFPLTVTSAQKNPTAFYLCASSIRGQHYEQYFGPGTRLTVT.

This rearrangement joins TRBV11-2 to TRBJ2-1; D remains unclear. The germline V and J ends were trimmed by 1 base and 10 bases, with 11 bases remaining between them. The germline CDR1 and CDR2 sequences are SGHAT and FQNNGV. CDR3 length: 13 amino acids. CDR3 amino acids: CASSLVGRNEQFF. CDR3 coding DNA: TGTGCCAGCAGCTTAGTAGGCAGGAACGAGCAGTTCTTC.